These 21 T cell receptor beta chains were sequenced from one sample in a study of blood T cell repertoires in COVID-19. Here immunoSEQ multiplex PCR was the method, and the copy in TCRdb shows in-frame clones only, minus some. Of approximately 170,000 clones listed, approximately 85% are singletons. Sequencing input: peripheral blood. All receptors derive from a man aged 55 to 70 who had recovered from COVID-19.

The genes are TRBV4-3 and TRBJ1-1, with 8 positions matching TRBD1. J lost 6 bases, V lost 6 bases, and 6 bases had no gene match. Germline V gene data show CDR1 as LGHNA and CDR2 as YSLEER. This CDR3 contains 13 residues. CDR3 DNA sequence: TGCGCCAGCAGAGCGACAGGGGTTTCTGAAGCTTTCTTT. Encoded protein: CASRATGVSEAFF.

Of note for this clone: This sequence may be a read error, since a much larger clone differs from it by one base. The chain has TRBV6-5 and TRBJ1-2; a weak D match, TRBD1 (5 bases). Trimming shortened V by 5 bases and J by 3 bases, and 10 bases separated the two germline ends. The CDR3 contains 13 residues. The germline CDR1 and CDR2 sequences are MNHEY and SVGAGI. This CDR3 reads CASSPGLDYGYTF. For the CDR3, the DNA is TGTGCCAGCAGTCCGGGACTGGACTATGGCTACACCTTC.

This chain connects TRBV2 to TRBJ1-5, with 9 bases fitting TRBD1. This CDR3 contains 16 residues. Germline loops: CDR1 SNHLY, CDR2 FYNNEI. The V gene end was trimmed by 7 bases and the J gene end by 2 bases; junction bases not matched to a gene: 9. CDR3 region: CASKGTGYKGNQPQHF. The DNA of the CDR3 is TGTGCCAGCAAAGGGACAGGGTATAAGGGCAATCAGCCCCAGCATTTT. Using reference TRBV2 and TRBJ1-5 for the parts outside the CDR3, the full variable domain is EPEVTQTPSHQVTQMGQEVILRCVPISNHLYFYWYRQILGQKVEFLVSFYNNEISEKSEIFDDQFSVERPDGSNFTLKIRSTKLEDSAMYFCASKGTGYKGNQPQHFGDGTRLSIL.

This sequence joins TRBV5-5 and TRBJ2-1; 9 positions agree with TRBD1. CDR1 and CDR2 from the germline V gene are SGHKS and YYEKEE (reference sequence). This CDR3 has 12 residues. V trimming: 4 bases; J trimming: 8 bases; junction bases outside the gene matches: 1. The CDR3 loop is CASSGQGYEQFF. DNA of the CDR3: TGTGCCAGCAGCGGACAGGGGTATGAGCAGTTCTTC.

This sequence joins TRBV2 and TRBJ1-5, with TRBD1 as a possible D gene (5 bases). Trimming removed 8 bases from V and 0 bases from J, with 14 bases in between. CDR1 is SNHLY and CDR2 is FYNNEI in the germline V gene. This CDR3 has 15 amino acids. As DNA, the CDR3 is TGTGCCAGCCGGACGCAGGGCACTAGCAATCAGCCCCAGCATTTT. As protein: CASRTQGTSNQPQHF.

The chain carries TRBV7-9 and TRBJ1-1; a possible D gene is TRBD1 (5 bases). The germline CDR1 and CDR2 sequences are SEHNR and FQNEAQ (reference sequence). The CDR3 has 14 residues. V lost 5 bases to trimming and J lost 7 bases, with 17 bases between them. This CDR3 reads CASSPGQERGEAFF. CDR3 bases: TGTGCCAGCAGCCCAGGGCAGGAGCGCGGTGAAGCTTTCTTT.

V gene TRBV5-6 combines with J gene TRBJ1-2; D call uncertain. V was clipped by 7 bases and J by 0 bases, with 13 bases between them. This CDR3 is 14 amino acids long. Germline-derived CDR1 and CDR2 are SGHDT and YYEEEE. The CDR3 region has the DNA TGTGCCAGCTCGACCGGGTCTCCTAACTATGGCTACACCTTC. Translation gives CASSTGSPNYGYTF.

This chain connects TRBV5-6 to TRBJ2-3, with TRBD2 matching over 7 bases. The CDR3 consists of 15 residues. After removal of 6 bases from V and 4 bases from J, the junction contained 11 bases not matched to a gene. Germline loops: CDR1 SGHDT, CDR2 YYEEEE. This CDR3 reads CASTRWGGTPDTQYF. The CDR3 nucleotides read TGTGCCAGCACCCGTTGGGGGGGGACGCCAGATACGCAGTATTTT.

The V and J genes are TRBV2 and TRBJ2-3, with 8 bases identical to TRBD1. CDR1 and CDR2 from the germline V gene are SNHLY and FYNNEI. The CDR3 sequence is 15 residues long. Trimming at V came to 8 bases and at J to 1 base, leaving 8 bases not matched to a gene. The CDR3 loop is CASGPQGAGTDTQYF. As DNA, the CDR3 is TGTGCCAGCGGGCCCCAGGGGGCCGGCACAGATACGCAGTATTTT.

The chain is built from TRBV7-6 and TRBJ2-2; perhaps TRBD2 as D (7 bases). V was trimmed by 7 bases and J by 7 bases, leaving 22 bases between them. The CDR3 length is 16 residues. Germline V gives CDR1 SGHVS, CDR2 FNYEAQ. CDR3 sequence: CASTREGGPVGGELFF. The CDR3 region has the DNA TGTGCCAGCACAAGGGAGGGGGGGCCCGTCGGCGGGGAGCTGTTTTTT.

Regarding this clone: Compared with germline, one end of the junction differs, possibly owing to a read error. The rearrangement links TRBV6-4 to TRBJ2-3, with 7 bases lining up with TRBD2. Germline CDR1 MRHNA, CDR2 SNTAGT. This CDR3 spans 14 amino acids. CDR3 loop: CATSPAGEGDTQYF. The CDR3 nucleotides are TGTGCCACCAGTCCGGCGGGGGAGGGTGATACGCAGTATTTT.

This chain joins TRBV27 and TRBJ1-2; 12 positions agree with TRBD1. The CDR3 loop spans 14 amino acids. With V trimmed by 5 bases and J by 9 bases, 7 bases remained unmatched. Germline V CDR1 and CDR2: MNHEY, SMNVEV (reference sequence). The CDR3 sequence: CASSAGTGGASYTF. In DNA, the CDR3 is TGTGCCAGCAGTGCCGGGACAGGGGGCGCGAGCTACACCTTC.

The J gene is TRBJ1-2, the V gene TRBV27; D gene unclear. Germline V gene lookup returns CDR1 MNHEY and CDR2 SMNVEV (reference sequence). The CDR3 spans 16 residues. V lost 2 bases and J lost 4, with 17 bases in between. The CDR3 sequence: CASSLTPPESIYGYTF. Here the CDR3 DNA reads TGTGCCAGCAGTTTAACCCCGCCGGAGTCCATCTATGGCTACACCTTC.

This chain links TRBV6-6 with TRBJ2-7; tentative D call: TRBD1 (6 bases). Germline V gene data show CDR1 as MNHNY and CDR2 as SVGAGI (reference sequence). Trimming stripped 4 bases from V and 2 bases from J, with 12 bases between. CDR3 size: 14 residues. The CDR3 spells CASSFGTRTYEQYF. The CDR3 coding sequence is TGTGCCAGCAGTTTCGGGACACGAACCTACGAGCAGTACTTC.

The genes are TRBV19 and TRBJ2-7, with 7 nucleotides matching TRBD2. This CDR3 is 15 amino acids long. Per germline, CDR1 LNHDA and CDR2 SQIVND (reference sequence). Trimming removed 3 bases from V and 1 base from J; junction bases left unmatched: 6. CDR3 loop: CASSILGGGSYEQYF. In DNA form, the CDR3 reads TGTGCCAGTAGTATTCTTGGCGGGGGATCCTACGAGCAGTACTTC.

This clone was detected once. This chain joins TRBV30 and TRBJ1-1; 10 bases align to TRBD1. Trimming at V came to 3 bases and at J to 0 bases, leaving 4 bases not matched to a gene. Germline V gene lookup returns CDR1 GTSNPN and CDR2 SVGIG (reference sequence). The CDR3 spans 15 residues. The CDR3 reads CAWSPGQGLNTEAFF. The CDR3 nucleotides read TGTGCCTGGAGCCCGGGACAGGGGTTGAACACTGAAGCTTTCTTT.

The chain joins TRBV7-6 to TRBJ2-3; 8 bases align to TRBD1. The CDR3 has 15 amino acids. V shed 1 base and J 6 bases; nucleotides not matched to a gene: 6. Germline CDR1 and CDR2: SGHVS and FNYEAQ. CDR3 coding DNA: TGTGCCAGCAGCTTAGGACAGGGGTTTTGGGATACGCAGTATTTT. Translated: CASSLGQGFWDTQYF.

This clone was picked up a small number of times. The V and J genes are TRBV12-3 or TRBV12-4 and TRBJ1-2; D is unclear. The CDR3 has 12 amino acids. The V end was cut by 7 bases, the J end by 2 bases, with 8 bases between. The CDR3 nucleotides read TGTGCCAGCACTTTGGAGAACTATGGCTACACCTTC. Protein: CASTLENYGYTF.

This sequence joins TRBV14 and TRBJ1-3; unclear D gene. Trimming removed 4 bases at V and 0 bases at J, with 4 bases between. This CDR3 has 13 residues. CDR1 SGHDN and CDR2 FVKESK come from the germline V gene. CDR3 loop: CASSPFSGNTIYF. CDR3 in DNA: TGTGCCAGCAGCCCGTTCTCTGGAAACACCATATATTTT.

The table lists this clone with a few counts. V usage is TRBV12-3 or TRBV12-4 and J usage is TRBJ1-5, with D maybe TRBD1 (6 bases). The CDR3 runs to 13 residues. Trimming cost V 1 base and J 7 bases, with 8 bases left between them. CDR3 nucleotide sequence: TGTGCCAGCAGTTTAGGGACAGAACAGCCCCAGCATTTT. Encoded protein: CASSLGTEQPQHF.

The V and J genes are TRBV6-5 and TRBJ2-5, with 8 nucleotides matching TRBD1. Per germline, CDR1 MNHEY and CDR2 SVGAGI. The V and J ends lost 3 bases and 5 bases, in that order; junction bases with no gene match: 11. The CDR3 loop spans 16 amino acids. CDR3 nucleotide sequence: TGTGCCAGCAGTTATTTTACAACAGGGGGTGGCGAGACCCAGTACTTC. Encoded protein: CASSYFTTGGGETQYF.